This T cell receptor beta chain was documented in a study of blood T cell repertoires in COVID-19. Clinical histories supplied by participants themselves formed the basis of cohort assignment. All recovered Cohort 3 donors got two negative PCRs, got clearance, or saw symptom resolution. The V gene's germline CDR1 is MNHEY and CDR2 SVGAGI. Trimming stripped 4 bases from V and 7 bases from J, with 16 bases between. The CDR3 totals 14 residues. Original processing notes: The authors estimated nucleated cell counts from reference gene primer amplification. The protocol was immunoSEQ multiplex PCR, while the TCRdb copy is restricted to in-frame clones and leaves out a portion. That table is the source of V, J and clone size, and D and trimming were worked out from the DNA. The table lists roughly 170,000 clones, approximately 86% of them singletons.

This receptor was obtained from a man aged 55 to 70 who had recovered from COVID-19. This rearrangement joins TRBV6-5 to TRBJ1-2; tentatively, D is TRBD1 (5 bases). Source material: PBMCs or T cells enriched from blood (not recorded which). The CDR3 sequence is CASSSLSRAPGYTF. CDR3 nucleotide sequence: TGTGCCAGCAGTTCCCTTTCCAGGGCTCCTGGCTACACCTTC.